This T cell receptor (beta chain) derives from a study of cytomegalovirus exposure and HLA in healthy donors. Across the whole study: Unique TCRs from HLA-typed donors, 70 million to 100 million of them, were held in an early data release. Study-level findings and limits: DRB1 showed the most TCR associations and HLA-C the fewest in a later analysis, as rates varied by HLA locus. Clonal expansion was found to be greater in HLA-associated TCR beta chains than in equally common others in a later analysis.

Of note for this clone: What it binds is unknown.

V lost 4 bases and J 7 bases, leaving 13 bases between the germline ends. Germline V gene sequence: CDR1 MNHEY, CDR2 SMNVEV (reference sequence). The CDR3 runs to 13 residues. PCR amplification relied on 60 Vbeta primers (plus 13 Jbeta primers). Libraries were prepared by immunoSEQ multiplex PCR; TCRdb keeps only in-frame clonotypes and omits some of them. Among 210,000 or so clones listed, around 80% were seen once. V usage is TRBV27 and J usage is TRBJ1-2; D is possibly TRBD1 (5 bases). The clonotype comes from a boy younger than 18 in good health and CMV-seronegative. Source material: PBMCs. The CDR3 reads CASSYLGGSGYTF. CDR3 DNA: TGTGCCAGCAGTTACCTCGGGGGGTCTGGCTACACCTTC.